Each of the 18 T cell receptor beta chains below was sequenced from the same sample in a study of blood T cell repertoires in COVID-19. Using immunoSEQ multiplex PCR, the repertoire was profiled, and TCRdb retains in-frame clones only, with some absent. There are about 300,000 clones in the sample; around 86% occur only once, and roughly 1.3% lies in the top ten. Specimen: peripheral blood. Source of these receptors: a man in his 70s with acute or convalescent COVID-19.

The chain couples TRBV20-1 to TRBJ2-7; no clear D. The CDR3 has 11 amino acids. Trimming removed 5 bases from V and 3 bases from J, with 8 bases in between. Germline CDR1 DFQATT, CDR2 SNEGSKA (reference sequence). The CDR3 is CSAPIYYEQYF. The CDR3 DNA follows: TGCAGTGCTCCCATCTACTACGAGCAGTACTTC.

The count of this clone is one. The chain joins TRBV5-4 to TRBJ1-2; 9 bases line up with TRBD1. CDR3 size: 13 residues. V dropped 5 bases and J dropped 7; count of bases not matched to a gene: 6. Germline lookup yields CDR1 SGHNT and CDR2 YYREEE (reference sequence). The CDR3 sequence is CASSLNRGPGYTF. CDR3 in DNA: TGTGCCAGCAGTTTAAACAGGGGGCCTGGCTACACCTTC.

The CDR3 reads CASRQQGQNTEAFF. The CDR3 DNA reads as TGTGCCAGCAGGCAACAGGGGCAGAACACTGAAGCTTTCTTT. This sequence joins TRBV28 and TRBJ1-1; 7 bases map to TRBD1. CDR3 size: 14 residues. Per germline, CDR1 MDHEN and CDR2 SYDVKM. J gave up 1 base and V 6 bases, and 5 bases lay outside the gene matches.

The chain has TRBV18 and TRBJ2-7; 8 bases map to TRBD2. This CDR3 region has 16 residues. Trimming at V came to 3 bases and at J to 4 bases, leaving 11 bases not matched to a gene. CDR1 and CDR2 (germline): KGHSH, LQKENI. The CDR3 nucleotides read TGTGCCAGCTCACCCTCGGGAGGGACTTCTTGGTACGAGCAGTACTTC. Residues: CASSPSGGTSWYEQYF. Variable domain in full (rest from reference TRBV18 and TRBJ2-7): NAGVMQNPRHLVRRRGQEARLRCSPMKGHSHVYWYRQLPEEGLKFMVYLQKENIIDESGMPKERFSAEFPKEGPSILRIQQVVRGDSAAYFCASSPSGGTSWYEQYFGPGTRLTVT.

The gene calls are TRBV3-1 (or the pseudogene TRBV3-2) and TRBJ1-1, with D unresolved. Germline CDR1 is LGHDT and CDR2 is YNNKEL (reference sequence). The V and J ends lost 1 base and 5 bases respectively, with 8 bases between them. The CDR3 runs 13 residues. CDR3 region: CASSQAVSTEAFF. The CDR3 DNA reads TGTGCCAGCAGCCAAGCAGTTTCGACTGAAGCTTTCTTT.

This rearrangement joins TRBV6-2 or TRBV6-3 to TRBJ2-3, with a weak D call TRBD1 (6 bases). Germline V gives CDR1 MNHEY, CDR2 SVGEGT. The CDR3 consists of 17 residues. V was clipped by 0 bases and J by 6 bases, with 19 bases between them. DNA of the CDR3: TGTGCCAGCAGTTACTCAGCAGGGGCCGTAATAGGGGATACGCAGTATTTT. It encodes CASSYSAGAVIGDTQYF.

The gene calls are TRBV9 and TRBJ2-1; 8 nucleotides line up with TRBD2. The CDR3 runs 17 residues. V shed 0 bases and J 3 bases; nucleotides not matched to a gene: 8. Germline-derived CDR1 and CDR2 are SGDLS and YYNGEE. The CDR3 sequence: CASSVGVGLAGYNEQFF. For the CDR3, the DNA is TGTGCCAGCAGCGTAGGTGTTGGACTAGCCGGCTACAATGAGCAGTTCTTC.

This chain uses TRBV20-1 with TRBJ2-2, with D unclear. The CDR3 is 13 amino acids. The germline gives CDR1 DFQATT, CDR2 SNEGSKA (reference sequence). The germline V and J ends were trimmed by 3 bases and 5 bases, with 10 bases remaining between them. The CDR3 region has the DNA TGCAGTGCTAGTCGGGTGGTAACCGGGGAGCTGTTTTTT. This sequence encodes CSASRVVTGELFF.

The CDR3 bases are TGTGCCAGCAGTTTAGGGCGACAGGGGAATTCACCCCTCCACTTT. Its translation: CASSLGRQGNSPLHF. This rearrangement joins TRBV28 to TRBJ1-6, with 8 bases aligning to TRBD1. Germline V gene sequence: CDR1 MDHEN, CDR2 SYDVKM. The CDR3 spans 15 residues. V dropped 2 bases and J dropped 7; count of bases not matched to a gene: 4.

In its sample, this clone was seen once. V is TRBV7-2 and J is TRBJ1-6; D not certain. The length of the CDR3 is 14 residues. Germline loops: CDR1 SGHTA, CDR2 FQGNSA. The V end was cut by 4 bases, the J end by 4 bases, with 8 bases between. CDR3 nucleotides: TGTGCCAGCAGCTCCAGAGCGTATAATTCACCCCTCCACTTT. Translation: CASSSRAYNSPLHF.

CDR3 region: CASSEVLAGTDTQYF. In DNA, the CDR3 is TGCGCCAGCAGTGAGGTGTTAGCGGGGACAGATACGCAGTATTTT. The J gene is TRBJ2-3, the V gene TRBV10-2; TRBD2 aligns across 8 bases. Germline-derived CDR1 and CDR2 are WSHSY and SAAADI. V lost 2 bases and J lost 3; bases outside the gene matches: 4. CDR3 size: 15 residues.

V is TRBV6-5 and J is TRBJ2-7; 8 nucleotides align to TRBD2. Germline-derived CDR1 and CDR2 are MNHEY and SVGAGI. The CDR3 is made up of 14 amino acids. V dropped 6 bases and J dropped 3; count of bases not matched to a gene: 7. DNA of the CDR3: TGTGCCAGCAGACGGGGGGGGGCGAACTACGAGCAGTACTTC. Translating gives CASRRGGANYEQYF.

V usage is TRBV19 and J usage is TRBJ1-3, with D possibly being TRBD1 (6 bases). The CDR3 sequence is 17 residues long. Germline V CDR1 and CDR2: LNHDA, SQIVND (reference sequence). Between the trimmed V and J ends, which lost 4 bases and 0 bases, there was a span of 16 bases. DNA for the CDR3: TGTGCCAGTAGTAACCTGGACAGACCTTTCTCTGGAAACACCATATATTTT. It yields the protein CASSNLDRPFSGNTIYF.

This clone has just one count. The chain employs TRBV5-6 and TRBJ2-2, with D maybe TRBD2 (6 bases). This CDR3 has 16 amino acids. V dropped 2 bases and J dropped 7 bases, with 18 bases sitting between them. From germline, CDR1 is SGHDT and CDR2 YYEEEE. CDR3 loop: CASSFRGTLAIGELFF. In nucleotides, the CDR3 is TGTGCCAGCAGCTTCCGGGGGACCCTGGCCATCGGGGAGCTGTTTTTT.

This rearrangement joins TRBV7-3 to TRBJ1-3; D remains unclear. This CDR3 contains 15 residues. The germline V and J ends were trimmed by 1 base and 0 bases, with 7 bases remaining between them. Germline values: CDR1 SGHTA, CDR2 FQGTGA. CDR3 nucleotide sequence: TGTGCCAGCAGCTTAAGTGGCCCCTCTGGAAACACCATATATTTT. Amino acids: CASSLSGPSGNTIYF.

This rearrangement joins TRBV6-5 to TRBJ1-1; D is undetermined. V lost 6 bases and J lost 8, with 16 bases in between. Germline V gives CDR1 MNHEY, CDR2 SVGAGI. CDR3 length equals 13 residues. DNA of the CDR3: TGTGCCAGCAGAACCGGACTCCTAGCCGAAGCTTTCTTT. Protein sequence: CASRTGLLAEAFF.

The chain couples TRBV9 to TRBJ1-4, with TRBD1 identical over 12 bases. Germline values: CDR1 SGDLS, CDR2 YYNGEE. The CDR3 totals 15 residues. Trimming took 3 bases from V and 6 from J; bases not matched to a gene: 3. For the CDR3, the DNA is TGTGCCAGCAGCGGAGGGACAGGGGGCGATGAAAAACTGTTTTTT. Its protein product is CASSGGTGGDEKLFF.

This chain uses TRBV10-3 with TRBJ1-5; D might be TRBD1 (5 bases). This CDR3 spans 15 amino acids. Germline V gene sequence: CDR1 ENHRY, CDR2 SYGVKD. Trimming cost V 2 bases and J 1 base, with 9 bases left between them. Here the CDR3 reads CAISEAGQSNQPQHF. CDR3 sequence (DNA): TGTGCCATCAGTGAGGCAGGGCAAAGCAATCAGCCCCAGCATTTT.